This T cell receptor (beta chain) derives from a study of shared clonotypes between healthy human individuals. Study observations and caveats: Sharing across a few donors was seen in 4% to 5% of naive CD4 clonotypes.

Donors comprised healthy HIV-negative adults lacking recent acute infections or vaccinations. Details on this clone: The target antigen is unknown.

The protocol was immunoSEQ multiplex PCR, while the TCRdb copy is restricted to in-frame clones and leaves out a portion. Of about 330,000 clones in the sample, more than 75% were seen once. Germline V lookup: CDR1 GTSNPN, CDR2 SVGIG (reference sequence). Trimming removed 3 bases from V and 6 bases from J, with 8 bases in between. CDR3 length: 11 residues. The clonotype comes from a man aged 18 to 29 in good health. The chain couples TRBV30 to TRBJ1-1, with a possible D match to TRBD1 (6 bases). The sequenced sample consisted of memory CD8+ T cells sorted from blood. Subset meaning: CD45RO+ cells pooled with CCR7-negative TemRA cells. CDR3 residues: CAWSRQAEAFF. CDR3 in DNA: TGTGCCTGGAGCCGACAGGCTGAAGCTTTCTTT.